These 15 T cell receptor beta chains originate from one sample sequenced in a study of blood T cell repertoires in COVID-19. Profiling relied on immunoSEQ multiplex PCR, and the TCRdb table lists in-frame clones only, not all of them. The sample has hundreds of thousands of clones; around 87% are singletons. Sequencing was performed on peripheral blood. These receptors all come from a woman aged 50 to 65 who had recovered from COVID-19.

The rearrangement joins TRBV27 to TRBJ2-2; TRBD2 is a possible D gene (6 bases). Germline V gene sequence: CDR1 MNHEY, CDR2 SMNVEV (reference sequence). CDR3 size: 14 residues. V shed 4 bases and J shed 6 bases, with 12 bases lying between them. The CDR3, as DNA: TGTGCCAGCAGTTCGACTAGTGGTTCCGGGGAGCTGTTTTTT. Encoded protein: CASSSTSGSGELFF.

There are a few counts of this clone. The chain joins TRBV28 to TRBJ2-1; D perhaps matches TRBD2 (6 bases). Trimming removed 4 bases from V and 3 bases from J, with 7 bases in between. In germline, CDR1 is MDHEN, CDR2 SYDVKM. The CDR3 covers 13 residues. The CDR3 loop is CASSSGLYNEQFF. DNA of the CDR3: TGTGCCAGCAGTTCGGGACTCTACAATGAGCAGTTCTTC.

The chain uses TRBV2 and TRBJ1-4, with 7 bases identical to TRBD1. CDR3 length: 15 amino acids. The germline gives CDR1 SNHLY, CDR2 FYNNEI. The V and J ends lost 2 bases and 4 bases, in that order; junction bases with no gene match: 4. The CDR3 DNA follows: TGTGCCAGCAGTGAACTGGGGACAGTTAATGAAAAACTGTTTTTT. This encodes CASSELGTVNEKLFF.

This clone has just a few counts. The chain combines TRBV6-6 with TRBJ1-6; 8 nucleotides match TRBD1. Trimming at V came to 7 bases and at J to 7 bases, leaving 6 bases not matched to a gene. The germline CDR1 and CDR2 sequences are MNHNY and SVGAGI (reference sequence). CDR3 size: 14 residues. The CDR3 DNA sequence: TGTGCCAGCATTCAGGACAGGGACAATTCACCCCTCCACTTT. As protein: CASIQDRDNSPLHF.

The rearrangement joins TRBV12-2 to TRBJ1-2; the table names TRBD1, a call not compared with the DNA. TRBV12-2 is designated a pseudogene. This CDR3 comprises 14 residues. The CDR3 sequence is CASRFLGQGKGYTF. CDR3 nucleotides: TGTGCAAGTCGCTTTTTGGGGCAGGGGAAAGGCTACACCTTC.

Worth noting for this clone: The same CDR3 arises from other DNA sequences in this sample as well. The rearrangement uses TRBV9 and TRBJ2-3; TRBD1 matches at 7 bases. V was clipped by 0 bases and J by 2 bases; unmatched bases: 6. The CDR3 totals 16 residues. Germline assignment: CDR1 SGDLS and CDR2 YYNGEE. The CDR3 region is CASSVGQGRTTDTQYF. CDR3 nucleotides: TGTGCCAGCAGCGTAGGACAGGGTCGGACCACAGATACGCAGTATTTT.

This clone has at least ten counts. The chain carries TRBV14 and TRBJ1-2, with 7 positions matching TRBD1. Germline assignment: CDR1 SGHDN and CDR2 FVKESK. This CDR3 comprises 16 residues. V shed 2 bases, J shed 4 bases, and the junction held 10 bases outside the gene matches. The CDR3, as DNA: TGTGCCAGCAGCCAACTCGGGACAGAACTACGCTATGGCTACACCTTC. This codes for CASSQLGTELRYGYTF.

The genes are TRBV2 and TRBJ2-6; 8 bases line up with TRBD1. Germline V gene lookup returns CDR1 SNHLY and CDR2 FYNNEI. The CDR3 is 17 residues long. Unmatched junction bases numbered 7, after V lost 6 bases and J lost 0 bases. The CDR3 region has the DNA TGTGCCAGCAGCCCAGGACAGGGTCGCTCTGGGGCCAACGTCCTGACTTTC. This gives the protein CASSPGQGRSGANVLTF.

The genes are TRBV28 and TRBJ1-3, with a weak D call TRBD1 (6 bases). Germline-derived CDR1 and CDR2 are MDHEN and SYDVKM. Trimming cost V 4 bases and J 0 bases, with 7 bases left between them. There are 14 residues in the CDR3. CDR3 sequence reads: CASSSQGSGNTIYF. CDR3 bases: TGTGCCAGCAGTTCACAGGGCTCTGGAAACACCATATATTTT. The full variable domain, completed using reference TRBV28 and TRBJ1-3, is DVKVTQSSRYLVKRTGEKVFLECVQDMDHENMFWYRQDPGLGLRLIYFSYDVKMKEKGDIPEGYSVSREKKERFSLILESASTNQTSMYLCASSSQGSGNTIYFGEGSWLTVV.

The J gene is TRBJ2-7, the V gene TRBV7-2, with 13 bases lining up with TRBD2. Germline CDR1 is SGHTA and CDR2 is FQGNSA. V was pared by 3 bases and J by 4 bases, with 3 bases of the junction left unmatched. The CDR3 runs 15 residues. The CDR3 reads CASSFTSGGAYEQYF. For the CDR3, the DNA is TGTGCCAGCAGCTTTACTAGCGGGGGGGCATACGAGCAGTACTTC.

The chain couples TRBV27 to TRBJ2-5, with 9 bases aligning to TRBD2. Per germline, CDR1 MNHEY and CDR2 SMNVEV (reference sequence). The junction had 10 bases not matched to a gene; V was cut back by 4 bases and J by 4 bases. The CDR3 is made up of 16 amino acids. CDR3 nucleotides: TGTGCCAGCAGTTGGTCCATTAGCGGGAGTGGAGAGACCCAGTACTTC. Protein: CASSWSISGSGETQYF.

This chain links TRBV12-3 or TRBV12-4 with TRBJ1-1, with D tentatively TRBD1 (6 bases). Trimming took off 6 bases at V and 5 bases at J, with 13 bases between the two ends. This CDR3 spans 13 amino acids. CDR3 nucleotide sequence: TGTGCCAGCAGGGGGCAGGGGCTAACTGAAGCTTTCTTT. This sequence encodes CASRGQGLTEAFF.

The J gene is TRBJ2-2, the V gene TRBV6-4; 8 bases are shared with TRBD2. Germline CDR1 reads MRHNA; CDR2 reads SNTAGT. The CDR3 covers 15 residues. J gave up 5 bases and V 3 bases, and 5 bases lay outside the gene matches. The CDR3 DNA is TGTGCCAGCAGTGAAGACGGGGGGGATACCGGGGAGCTGTTTTTT. Encoded protein: CASSEDGGDTGELFF.

This clone was found a few times. The V call is TRBV27, the J call TRBJ2-7; D is perhaps TRBD2 (6 bases). Germline V gene lookup returns CDR1 MNHEY and CDR2 SMNVEV (reference sequence). This CDR3 spans 15 amino acids. With 3 bases removed from V and 1 base from J, the gap between germline ends came to 13 bases. CDR3 amino acids: CASSLGRGVSYEQYF. The DNA for the CDR3 is TGTGCCAGCAGTTTGGGGCGGGGAGTATCCTACGAGCAGTACTTC.

This chain connects TRBV24-1 to TRBJ2-1, with D possibly matching TRBD1 (5 bases). The V end was cut by 11 bases, the J end by 0 bases, with 16 bases between. Germline CDR1 reads KGHDR; CDR2 reads SFDVKD. This CDR3 has 15 amino acids. The CDR3 reads CAIQASSGSYNEQFF. The CDR3, as DNA: TGTGCCATACAGGCCTCCTCGGGCTCCTACAATGAGCAGTTCTTC.